Listed here is a single T cell receptor (beta chain). Germline lookup yields CDR1 MDHEN and CDR2 SYDVKM. V trimming: 10 bases; J trimming: 5 bases; junction bases outside the gene matches: 17. The CDR3 extends over 16 amino acids. In the source study's methods: Estimation of nucleated cell counts relied on the amplification of reference gene primers. Profiled with immunoSEQ multiplex PCR; TCRdb holds only in-frame clones, not every one. D and trimming come from the DNA, and the V and J calls and clone size come from that table. The profile shows about 330,000 clones, more than 85% of them singletons. This entry is derived from a study of blood T cell repertoires in COVID-19. Clinical histories supplied by participants themselves formed the basis of cohort assignment. Among Cohort 3 donors, those recovered had two negative PCRs, clearance, or symptom resolution.

This TCR came from a woman younger than 45 who had recovered from COVID-19. The chain carries TRBV28 and TRBJ1-2; the match to TRBD1 covers 9 bases. Sequences were obtained from PBMCs or T cells enriched from blood (not recorded which). CDR3 protein: CAIQGPGQGFWYGYTF. In DNA, the CDR3 is TGTGCCATTCAGGGTCCGGGACAGGGATTCTGGTATGGCTACACCTTC.